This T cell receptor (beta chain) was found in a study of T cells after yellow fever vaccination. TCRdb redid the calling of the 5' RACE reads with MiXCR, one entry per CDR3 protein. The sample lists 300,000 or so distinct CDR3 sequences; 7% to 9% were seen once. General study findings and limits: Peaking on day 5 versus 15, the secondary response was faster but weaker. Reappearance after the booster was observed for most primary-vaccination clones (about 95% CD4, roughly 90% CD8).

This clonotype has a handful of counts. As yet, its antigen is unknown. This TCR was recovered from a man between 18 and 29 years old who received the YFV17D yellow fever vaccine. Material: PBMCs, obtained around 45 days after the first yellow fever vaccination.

CDR3 in DNA: TGCAGTGCTAGTCTGGTAAATCAGCCCCAGCATTTT. It is translated as CSASLVNQPQHF. This chain connects TRBV20-1 to TRBJ1-5, with no clear D. The CDR3 totals 12 residues. The germline V gene encodes CDR1 DFQATT and CDR2 SNEGSKA (reference sequence). V was pared by 3 bases and J by 4 bases, with 7 bases between.